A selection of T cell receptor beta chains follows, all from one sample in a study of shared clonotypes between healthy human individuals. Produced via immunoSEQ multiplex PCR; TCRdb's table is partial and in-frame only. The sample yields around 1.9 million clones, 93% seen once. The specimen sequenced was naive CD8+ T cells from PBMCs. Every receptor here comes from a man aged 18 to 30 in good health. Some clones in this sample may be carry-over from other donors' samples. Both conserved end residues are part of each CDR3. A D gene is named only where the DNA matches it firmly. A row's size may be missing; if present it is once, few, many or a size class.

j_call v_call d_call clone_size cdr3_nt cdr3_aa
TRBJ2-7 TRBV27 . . TGTGCCAGCAGTGCGACCGGTACCCCCTACGAGCAGTACTTC CASSATGTPYEQYF
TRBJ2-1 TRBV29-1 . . TGCAGCGTTGAAGCGGGGGTAAACAATGAGCAGTTCTTC CSVEAGVNNEQFF
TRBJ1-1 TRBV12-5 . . TGTGCTAGTGCCTTCGGGGTGAACACTGAAGCTTTCTTT CASAFGVNTEAFF
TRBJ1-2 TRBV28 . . TGTGCCAGCAGACCGCGAACAGGTTACTATGGCTACACCTTC CASRPRTGYYGYTF
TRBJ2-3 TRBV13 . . TGTGCCAGCAGCCCGGGACTCCACCCCACAGATACGCAGTATTTT CASSPGLHPTDTQYF
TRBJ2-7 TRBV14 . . TGTGCCAGCAGCCAAGACCGGACTGCGAGCTCCTACGAGCAGTACTTC CASSQDRTASSYEQYF
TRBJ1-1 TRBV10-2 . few TGCGCCAGCAGTGAGTCTCATAGACAGGCCCGCGAAGCTTTCTTT CASSESHRQAREAFF
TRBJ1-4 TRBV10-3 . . TGTGCCATCAGTGACTTATCGGTAACGGGCATCAAGGATGAAAAACTGTTTTTT CAISDLSVTGIKDEKLFF
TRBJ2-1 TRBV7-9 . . TGTGCCAGCAGCTTAGGCAGGTTGGTTGAGCAGTTCTTC CASSLGRLVEQFF
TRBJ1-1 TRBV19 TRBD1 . TGTGCCAGTAAGTTCAGGGGGTCGAGCACTGAAGCTTTCTTT CASKFRGSSTEAFF
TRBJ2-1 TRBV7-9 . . TGTGCCAGCAGTCCGCCGGGAGAAACCTACAATGAGCAGTTCTTC CASSPPGETYNEQFF
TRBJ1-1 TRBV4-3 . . TGCGCCAGCAGCCAAGGAACAGGGACGTACACTGAAGCTTTCTTT CASSQGTGTYTEAFF
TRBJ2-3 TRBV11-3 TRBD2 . TGTGCCAGCAGTGCCCGGACTAGCGGCCTCACAGATACGCAGTATTTT CASSARTSGLTDTQYF
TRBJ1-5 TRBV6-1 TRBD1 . TGTGCCAGCAAGGACAGGTCTAATAGCAATCAGCCCCAGCATTTT CASKDRSNSNQPQHF
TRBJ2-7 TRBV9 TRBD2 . TGTGCCAGCAGCGAAGGCCCCGTCCTAGCGGGAGGACCCTACGAGCAGTACTTC CASSEGPVLAGGPYEQYF
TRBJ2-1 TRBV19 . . TGTGCCAGTAGTATATCAGGGGCCCTATACAATGAGCAGTTCTTC CASSISGALYNEQFF
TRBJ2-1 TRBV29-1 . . TGCAGCGTTGAAGATCTTCCACAGGGCTCCTACAATGAGCAGTTCTTC CSVEDLPQGSYNEQFF
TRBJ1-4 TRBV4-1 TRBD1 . TGCGCCAGCAGCCAAGAGCGGACAGGCGTTAATGAAAAACTGTTTTTT CASSQERTGVNEKLFF
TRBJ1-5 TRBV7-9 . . TGTGCCAGCAGCCCTCAAACAAGCAATCAGCCCCAGCATTTT CASSPQTSNQPQHF
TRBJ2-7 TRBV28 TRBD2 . TGTGCCAGCAGTGGCCCCGGGACTAACTACGAGCAGTACTTC CASSGPGTNYEQYF
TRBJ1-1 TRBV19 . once TGTGCCAGTAGTATGGCGGGCCCTGAAGCTTTCTTT CASSMAGPEAFF
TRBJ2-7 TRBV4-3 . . TGCGCCAGCAGCCAAGTCTGGGGTTCCTCCTACGAGCAGTACTTC CASSQVWGSSYEQYF
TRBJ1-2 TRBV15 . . TGTGCCACCAGCAAGGCCGGGGGTATGGGCTACACCTTC CATSKAGGMGYTF
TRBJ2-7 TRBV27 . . TGTGCCAGCAGTTCTGCCTACGAGCAGTACTTC CASSSAYEQYF
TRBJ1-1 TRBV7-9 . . TGTGCCAGCAGCTTATCTATTGGTCCTGAAGCTTTCTTT CASSLSIGPEAFF
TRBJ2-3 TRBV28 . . TGTGCCAGCAGTTTAAACTCGCTGAGGAGGGGCCCAGATACGCAGTATTTT CASSLNSLRRGPDTQYF
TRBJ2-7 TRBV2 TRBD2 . TGTGCCACCCATAGGCAGGGACTAGCGGGAGGGCCTACCTACGAGCAGTACTTC CATHRQGLAGGPTYEQYF
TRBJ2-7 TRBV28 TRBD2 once TGTGCCAGCAGTCCTCTAGCGGGGACTGAGGACGAGCAGTACTTC CASSPLAGTEDEQYF
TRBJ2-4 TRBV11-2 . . TGTGCCAGCAGCTTAGGATCATCGTTACTAGCCAAAAACATTCAGTACTTC CASSLGSSLLAKNIQYF
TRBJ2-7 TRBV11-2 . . TGTGCCAGCAGCCCAAGGGGGGGACCGAGCTACGAGCAGTACTTC CASSPRGGPSYEQYF
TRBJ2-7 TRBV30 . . TGTGCCTGGAGTCCTCGAACGATTGGGGGCGAGCAGTACTTC CAWSPRTIGGEQYF
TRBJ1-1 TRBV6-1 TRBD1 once TGTGCCATATCTCAGGGGGCCACTGAAGCTTTCTTT CAISQGATEAFF
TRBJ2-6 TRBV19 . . TGTGCCAGCCCGACCTCAGGGATTTTTAGTGGGGCCAACGTCCTGACTTTC CASPTSGIFSGANVLTF
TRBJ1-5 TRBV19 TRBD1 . TGTGCCAGTAGTAAGATCCGGGACAGGGGGGATCAGCCCCAGCATTTT CASSKIRDRGDQPQHF
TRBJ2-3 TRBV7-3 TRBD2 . TGTGCCAGCAGCTTCGGGACTAGCGGGTCAGATACGCAGTATTTT CASSFGTSGSDTQYF
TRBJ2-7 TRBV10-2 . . TGCGCCAGCAGTGACAGGCTAGCGATCGGGTACGAGCAGTACTTC CASSDRLAIGYEQYF
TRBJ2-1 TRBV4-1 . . TGCGCCAGCAGCCAAGGCCCGGACCCAAGAGTACTCAATGAGCAGTTCTTC CASSQGPDPRVLNEQFF
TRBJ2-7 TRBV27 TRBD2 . TGTGCCAGCGGCGGGCTAGCGGGAGTTGAGGAGCAGTACTTC CASGGLAGVEEQYF
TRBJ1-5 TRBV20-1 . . TGCAGTGTGGGCAATCAGCCCCAGCATTTT CSVGNQPQHF
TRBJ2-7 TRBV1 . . TGCACCAGCAGCCAAAATGTGAACCCCTACGAGCAGTACTTC CTSSQNVNPYEQYF
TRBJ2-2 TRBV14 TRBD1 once TGTGCCAGCAGCCAAGCTAGACAGGGGCGTCCCGGGGAGCTGTTTTTT CASSQARQGRPGELFF
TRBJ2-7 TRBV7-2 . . TGTGCCAGCAGCTGGGCTGGCGCAAGCGAGCAGTACTTC CASSWAGASEQYF
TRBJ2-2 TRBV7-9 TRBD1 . TGTGCCAGCAGCCTTACAGGGGGCTCGAACACCGGGGAGCTGTTTTTT CASSLTGGSNTGELFF
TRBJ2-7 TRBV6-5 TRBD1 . TGTGCCAGCAGTTCCTCCGGGACAGCCTACGAGCAGTACTTC CASSSSGTAYEQYF
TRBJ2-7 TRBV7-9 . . TGTGCCAGCAGCTCCACGGGCCGGTCCTACGAGCAGTACTTC CASSSTGRSYEQYF
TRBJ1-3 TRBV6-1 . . TGTGCCAGCAATGGCCCTTTCTCTGGAAACACCATATATTTT CASNGPFSGNTIYF